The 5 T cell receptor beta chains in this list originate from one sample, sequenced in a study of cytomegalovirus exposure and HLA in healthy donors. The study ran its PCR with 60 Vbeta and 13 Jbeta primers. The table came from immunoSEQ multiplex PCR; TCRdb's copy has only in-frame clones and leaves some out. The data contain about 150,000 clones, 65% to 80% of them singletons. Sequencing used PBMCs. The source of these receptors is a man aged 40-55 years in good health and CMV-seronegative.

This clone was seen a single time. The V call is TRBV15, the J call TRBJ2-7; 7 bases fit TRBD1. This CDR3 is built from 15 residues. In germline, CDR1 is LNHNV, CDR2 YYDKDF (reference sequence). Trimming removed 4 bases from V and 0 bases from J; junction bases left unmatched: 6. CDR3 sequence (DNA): TGTGCCACCAGCAACCGGGACAGCAACTCCTACGAGCAGTACTTC. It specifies CATSNRDSNSYEQYF.

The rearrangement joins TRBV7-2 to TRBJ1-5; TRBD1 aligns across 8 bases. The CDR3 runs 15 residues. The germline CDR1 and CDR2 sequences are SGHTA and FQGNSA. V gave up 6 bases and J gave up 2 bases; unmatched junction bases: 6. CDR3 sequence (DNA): TGTGCCAGCAGTAGGACGGGACAGGGCAATCAGCCCCAGCATTTT. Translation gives CASSRTGQGNQPQHF.

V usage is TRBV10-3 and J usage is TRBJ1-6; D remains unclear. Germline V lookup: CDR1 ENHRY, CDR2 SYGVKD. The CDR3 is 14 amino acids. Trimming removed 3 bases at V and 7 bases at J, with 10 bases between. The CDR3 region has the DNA TGTGCCATCAGTGATACGACCAGGAATTCACCCCTCCACTTT. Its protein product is CAISDTTRNSPLHF.

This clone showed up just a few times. CDR3 in DNA: TGTGCCAGCACCCACTCCGCCGCCAAAGAGACCCAGTACTTC. Translation: CASTHSAAKETQYF. The chain couples TRBV7-2 to TRBJ2-5; the D is unclear. The ends were cut back, 7 bases at V and 3 bases at J, with 15 bases in the middle. Per germline, CDR1 SGHTA and CDR2 FQGNSA. This CDR3 is built from 14 residues.

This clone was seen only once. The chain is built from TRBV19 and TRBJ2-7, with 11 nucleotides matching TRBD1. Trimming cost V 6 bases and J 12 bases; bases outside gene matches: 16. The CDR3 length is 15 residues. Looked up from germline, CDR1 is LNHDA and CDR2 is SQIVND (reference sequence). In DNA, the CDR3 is TGTGCCAGTAGCGGGAATACGGGACAGGGGGTTTGGCCGTACTTC. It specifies CASSGNTGQGVWPYF.